These T cell receptor beta chains were read from a single sample in a study of T cells in Graves' hyperthyroidism and ophthalmopathy. MiXCR, applied by TCRdb to the multiplex PCR reads, yields one record per CDR3 protein. The sample holds 350,000 to 400,000 distinct CDR3 sequences; approximately 17% are singletons and the top ten take 40%. The specimen sequenced was blood. These receptors originate from a man aged 18 to 29 with Graves' ophthalmopathy. CDR3s include the opening cysteine and the closing phenylalanine or tryptophan. D genes are given only for firm matches. Part of the rows lack a size; the others show once, few, many or a class for expanded clones.

D gene: NA
clone size: many
J gene: TRBJ2-5
V gene: TRBV6-1
CDR3 protein: CASSLLWAETQYF
CDR3 DNA: TGTGCCAGCAGTCTTTTGTGGGCGGAGACCCAGTACTTC

D gene: TRBD2
clone size: few
J gene: TRBJ2-1
V gene: TRBV3-1
CDR3 protein: CASSQDGGARGVYNEQFF
CDR3 DNA: TGTGCCAGCAGCCAAGACGGGGGGGCTAGGGGGGTCTACAATGAGCAGTTCTTC

D gene: TRBD1
clone size: few
J gene: TRBJ1-2
V gene: TRBV7-9
CDR3 protein: CASSPGQDSGGYTF
CDR3 DNA: TGTGCCAGCAGCCCGGGACAGGACTCCGGTGGCTACACCTTC

D gene: NA
clone size: NA
J gene: TRBJ2-7
V gene: TRBV18
CDR3 protein: CASSPPSGNEQYF
CDR3 DNA: TGTGCCAGCTCACCACCGTCGGGGAACGAGCAGTACTTC

D gene: TRBD2
clone size: many
J gene: TRBJ2-1
V gene: TRBV27
CDR3 protein: CASQLTSGGYFDEQFF
CDR3 DNA: TGTGCCAGCCAACTGACTAGCGGGGGGTATTTCGATGAGCAGTTCTTC

D gene: NA
clone size: NA
J gene: TRBJ1-2
V gene: TRBV24-1
CDR3 protein: CATSDWSYGYTF
CDR3 DNA: TGTGCCACCAGTGATTGGAGCTATGGCTACACCTTC

D gene: NA
clone size: many
J gene: TRBJ1-4
V gene: TRBV11-2
CDR3 protein: CASSPRYPRGNEKLFF
CDR3 DNA: TGTGCCAGCAGCCCGCGATACCCTAGGGGGAATGAAAAACTGTTTTTT

D gene: NA
clone size: many
J gene: TRBJ2-3
V gene: TRBV20-1
CDR3 protein: CSALTPWSTDTQYF
CDR3 DNA: TGCAGTGCCTTGACCCCGTGGAGCACAGATACGCAGTATTTT

D gene: NA
clone size: NA
J gene: TRBJ1-4
V gene: TRBV20-1
CDR3 protein: CSARAPSVATNEKLFF
CDR3 DNA: TGCAGTGCTAGAGCGCCATCAGTGGCAACTAATGAAAAACTGTTTTTT

D gene: NA
clone size: NA
J gene: TRBJ1-3
V gene: TRBV18
CDR3 protein: CASSPPGHLSSGNTIYF
CDR3 DNA: TGTGCCAGCTCACCGCCGGGACACCTCAGCTCTGGAAACACCATATATTTT

D gene: NA
clone size: NA
J gene: TRBJ1-1
V gene: TRBV14
CDR3 protein: CASSQVNAKLSEAFF
CDR3 DNA: TGTGCCAGCAGCCAAGTAAATGCAAAACTTTCTGAAGCTTTCTTT

D gene: TRBD1
clone size: many
J gene: TRBJ1-1
V gene: TRBV12-3/TRBV12-4
CDR3 protein: CASRDAGTGTAGAFF
CDR3 DNA: TGTGCCAGCAGGGACGCTGGGACAGGAACAGCAGGAGCTTTCTTT

D gene: NA
clone size: NA
J gene: TRBJ1-3
V gene: TRBV7-3
CDR3 protein: CASSYGQAGSGNTIYF
CDR3 DNA: TGTGCCAGCAGCTACGGACAAGCCGGCTCTGGAAACACCATATATTTT

D gene: TRBD1
clone size: many
J gene: TRBJ2-1
V gene: TRBV5-1
CDR3 protein: CASSLQGVHSYNEQFF
CDR3 DNA: TGCGCCAGCAGCTTACAGGGGGTACACTCCTACAATGAGCAGTTCTTC

D gene: NA
clone size: few
J gene: TRBJ1-6
V gene: TRBV7-9
CDR3 protein: CASSSRQVANSPLHF
CDR3 DNA: TGTGCCAGCAGCTCTAGACAGGTGGCCAATTCACCCCTCCACTTT

D gene: NA
clone size: many
J gene: TRBJ2-1
V gene: TRBV6-2/TRBV6-3
CDR3 protein: CASSYSYMSRQSNEQFF
CDR3 DNA: TGTGCCAGCAGTTACTCCTACATGTCTCGGCAGAGCAATGAGCAGTTCTTC